The 3 T cell receptor beta chains below come from one sample, sequenced in a study of CD8 T cells in ankylosing spondylitis. One entry per CDR3 protein results from TCRdb running MiXCR on the 5' RACE reads. Among roughly 230,000 distinct CDR3 sequences, roughly 10% were seen once, and the ten largest hold around 2.6%. Sequencing was carried out using blood, either unsorted or a sorted T cell fraction (not recorded which). The origin of the receptors is a male donor with ankylosing spondylitis or in good health (not recorded which).

In its sample, this clonotype was seen many times. The V and J genes are TRBV18 and TRBJ1-6, with D perhaps TRBD1 (6 bases). Between the trimmed V and J ends, which lost 0 bases and 7 bases, there was a span of 13 bases. Germline CDR1 is KGHSH and CDR2 is LQKENI. The length of the CDR3 is 16 residues. In DNA form, the CDR3 reads TGTGCCAGCTCACCACCGCACAGGGATCTGAATTCACCCCTCCACTTT. Its translation is CASSPPHRDLNSPLHF.

This clonotype was counted ten times or more. The gene calls are TRBV5-1 and TRBJ2-1; tentatively, D is TRBD1 or TRBD2 (5 bases each). V was cut by 2 bases and J by 9 bases, with 15 bases left in between. The CDR3 extends over 14 amino acids. CDR1 and CDR2 (germline): SGHRS, YFSETQ. In DNA, the CDR3 is TGCGCCAGCAGCTTAGGCCAGGGAGACGGTGAGCAGTTCTTC. Protein product: CASSLGQGDGEQFF.

The sample holds many counts of this clonotype. J is TRBJ2-1 and V is TRBV7-9, with 8 bases lining up with TRBD1. CDR3 length equals 15 residues. Unmatched junction bases numbered 7, after V lost 5 bases and J lost 4 bases. Germline CDR1 is SEHNR and CDR2 is FQNEAQ (reference sequence). This CDR3 is CASSRDRGTYNEQFF. The DNA for the CDR3 is TGTGCCAGCAGCCGCGACAGGGGAACATACAATGAGCAGTTCTTC.